Presented here are 10 T cell receptor beta chains from one specimen sequenced in a study of T cell repertoires in cytomegalovirus infection. Antigens of these TCRs are unknown. MiXCR, run by TCRdb on the reads, gives a single entry per CDR3 protein. The table includes approximately 990,000 distinct CDR3 sequences, approximately 32% detected once. The sequencing used cultured CD8+ T cells from PBMCs, collected from culture after CMV antigen stimulation. These receptors were taken from a human donor in good health (CMV status not recorded). Some clones in this sample may be carry-over from other donors' samples.

This clonotype was seen many times. The chain recombines TRBV2 with TRBJ2-3, with TRBD1 identical over 9 bases. There are 17 residues in the CDR3. In germline, CDR1 is SNHLY, CDR2 FYNNEI. V dropped 8 bases and J dropped 0; count of bases not matched to a gene: 12. The CDR3 region is CASEPPYRGPSTDTQYF. The CDR3 DNA is TGTGCCAGCGAGCCCCCGTACAGGGGGCCTAGCACAGATACGCAGTATTTT.

Only a few counts were recorded for this clonotype. The chain employs TRBV12-3 or TRBV12-4 and TRBJ1-3; unclear D gene. V dropped 3 bases and J dropped 0 bases, with 6 bases sitting between them. CDR3 length: 14 residues. CDR3 bases: TGTGCCAGCAGTTTGGTCCCCTCTGGAAACACCATATATTTT. Protein sequence: CASSLVPSGNTIYF.

The gene calls are TRBV19 and TRBJ2-1; 9 nucleotides match TRBD1. Germline V gives CDR1 LNHDA, CDR2 SQIVND (reference sequence). CDR3 size: 15 residues. Losses at the gene ends were 6 bases for V and 6 bases for J; bases not matched to a gene: 9. The CDR3 coding sequence is TGTGCCAGTAGCCTCGGGACAGGGATGGGCAATGAGCAGTTCTTC. The encoded protein is CASSLGTGMGNEQFF.

V and J are TRBV12-3 or TRBV12-4 and TRBJ1-5; D is possibly TRBD1 (6 bases). The CDR3 contains 15 residues. V gave up 4 bases and J gave up 6 bases, with 16 bases separating them. The CDR3 DNA reads as TGTGCCAGCAGTTACGACAGGTGGGGCAGTCAGCCCCAGCATTTT. It specifies CASSYDRWGSQPQHF.

There are many counts of this clonotype. The chain has TRBV7-6 and TRBJ1-1; a weak D match, TRBD1 (5 bases). V was trimmed by 1 base and J by 4 bases, leaving 10 bases between them. The CDR3 consists of 14 residues. Per the germline V gene, CDR1 is SGHVS and CDR2 is FNYEAQ. The CDR3 nucleotides read TGTGCCAGCAGCTTAGGTCGGGGGATCACTGAAGCTTTCTTT. Translating it yields CASSLGRGITEAFF.

The chain carries TRBV27 and TRBJ1-4; D is possibly TRBD1 (5 bases). There are 14 residues in the CDR3. Looked up from germline, CDR1 is MNHEY and CDR2 is SMNVEV (reference sequence). Trimming cost V 5 bases and J 8 bases, with 15 bases left between them. The CDR3 loop is CASSPGGVKEKLFF. Written as DNA, the CDR3 is TGTGCCAGCAGTCCCGGGGGGGTGAAGGAAAAACTGTTTTTT.

This clonotype turned up a few times. This chain uses TRBV6-1 with TRBJ2-3; D ambiguous. The V and J ends lost 5 bases and 0 bases respectively, with 18 bases between them. Per germline, CDR1 MNHNS and CDR2 SASEGT. The CDR3 totals 17 residues. The CDR3 nucleotides read TGTGCCAGCAGTTTCTCCCGGAGCCCTACTAGCACAGATACGCAGTATTTT. Protein product: CASSFSRSPTSTDTQYF.

The gene calls are TRBV6-2 or TRBV6-3 and TRBJ2-7; D gene unclear. The V gene lost 5 bases and the J gene lost 5 bases, with 13 bases spanning the gap. CDR3 length equals 13 residues. Germline CDR1 reads MNHEY; CDR2 reads SVGEGT. In DNA, the CDR3 is TGTGCCAGCAGTGTCGACGGGTTCCACGAGCAGTACGTC. It translates to CASSVDGFHEQYV.

Only a few counts were recorded for this clonotype. The J gene is TRBJ2-7, the V gene TRBV7-9; 7 nucleotides agree with TRBD1. Germline loops: CDR1 SEHNR, CDR2 FQNEAQ (reference sequence). Trimming took 4 bases from V and 3 from J; bases not matched to a gene: 12. The CDR3 is 16 residues long. In DNA, the CDR3 is TGTGCCAGCAGCTCGGGACAGCAGACTCTCCGCTACGAGCAGTACTTC. It translates to CASSSGQQTLRYEQYF.

The rearrangement links TRBV12-5 to TRBJ2-5, with 8 nucleotides matching TRBD2. V shed 0 bases, J shed 4 bases, and the junction held 4 bases outside the gene matches. CDR3 length: 15 amino acids. Germline values: CDR1 LGHNT, CDR2 FRNRAP. The CDR3 sequence: CASGLVVAGGETQYF. CDR3 DNA: TGTGCTAGTGGTTTGGTGGTGGCGGGGGGAGAGACCCAGTACTTC.